This T cell receptor (beta chain) originates from a study of blood T cell repertoires in COVID-19. Across the study: Samples taken during acute and convalescent COVID-19 were collected in the United States, Italy and Spain.

Clones were sequenced by immunoSEQ multiplex PCR, and TCRdb holds only the in-frame ones, with some missing. Of some 150,000 clones in the sample, approximately 86% are singletons; the top ten hold roughly 2.2%. This CDR3 comprises 15 residues. V lost 4 bases and J 0 bases, leaving 12 bases between the germline ends. CDR1 is SGHRS and CDR2 is YFSETQ in the germline V gene. This clone was seen just once. The sequenced material came from peripheral blood. The V call is TRBV5-1, the J call TRBJ2-3, with a possible D match to TRBD1 (6 bases). This clonotype originated in a woman aged 70-85 years with acute or convalescent COVID-19. The CDR3 reads CASSLRTASTDTQYF. CDR3 DNA: TGCGCCAGCAGCCTCCGGACAGCCAGCACAGATACGCAGTATTTT.